This paragraph covers one TCR beta chain sequence. Sequenced by immunoSEQ multiplex PCR; TCRdb stores in-frame clones only, minus some. The sample carries approximately 140,000 clones, 80% to 90% recorded once. Seattle enrolled patients during active infection and tracked them longitudinally. The data originate from a study of blood T cell repertoires in COVID-19. Background on the study: Whether acute or convalescent, the COVID-19 samples came from the United States, Italy and Spain.

The CDR3 loop spans 15 amino acids. Germline assignment: CDR1 MNHEY and CDR2 SVGAGI. The ends were cut back, 4 bases at V and 7 bases at J, with 14 bases in the middle. Sample: peripheral blood. The chain combines TRBV6-5 with TRBJ1-6; D is uncertain. The TCR sequence derives from a man between 18 and 35 years old with COVID-19, enrolled during active disease. CDR3 coding DNA: TGTGCCAGCAGTTTAGGGATCGCGGGAAATTCACCCCTCCACTTT. Translating it yields CASSLGIAGNSPLHF.